The rows below give T cell receptor beta chains drawn from one sample of a study of control samples from healthy donors and cancer patients. Data came from immunoSEQ multiplex PCR; TCRdb stores just in-frame clones and leaves some out. The sample lists about 130,000 clones, 75% to 95% seen once, with less than 2.5% in the top ten. The sequencing sample was made of blood. The receptors stem from a man in his late teens or twenties in good health. Each CDR3 is given with its conserved first and last residue. The D gene is left open where the match is weak. Size is omitted from some rows. Given values are once, few, many or a class for expanded clones.

>TRBV30|TRBJ2-1|.|TRBD2
CAWTSGSGEQFF
TGTGCCTGGACTAGCGGGAGCGGTGAGCAGTTCTTC
>TRBV24-1|TRBJ2-5|.|.
CATSDRTGQETQYF
TGTGCCACCAGTGACAGGACGGGACAAGAGACCCAGTACTTC
>TRBV19|TRBJ2-6|.|.
CASRGGSSGANVLTF
TGTGCCAGTAGAGGCGGTAGCTCTGGGGCCAACGTCCTGACTTTC
>TRBV10-1|TRBJ2-1|.|TRBD1
CASSETGTGTEQFF
TGCGCCAGCAGTGAGACCGGGACAGGGACTGAGCAGTTCTTC
>TRBV6-4|TRBJ2-3|.|TRBD2
CASSLGASGPDTQYF
TGTGCCAGCAGTCTCGGGGCTAGCGGGCCAGATACGCAGTATTTT
>TRBV11-3|TRBJ1-2|.|.
CASSLWDLGTGDYGYTF
TGTGCCAGCAGCTTGTGGGATCTCGGGACGGGAGACTATGGCTACACCTTC
>TRBV9|TRBJ1-3|.|.
CASSPYGNTIYF
TGTGCCAGCAGCCCCTACGGAAACACCATATATTTT
>TRBV2|TRBJ2-1|.|.
CASKYRGEQFF
TGTGCCAGCAAGTACCGGGGTGAGCAGTTCTTC
>TRBV19|TRBJ2-5|.|.
CASRRDQLVETQYF
TGTGCCAGTCGCCGGGACCAGCTAGTCGAGACCCAGTACTTC
>TRBV3-1/TRBV3-2|TRBJ1-1|.|.
CASSQSRGGYTEAFF
TGTGCCAGCAGCCAATCGCGCGGAGGGTACACTGAAGCTTTCTTT
>TRBV3-1/TRBV3-2|TRBJ1-3|.|TRBD1
CASSHPRDGQGAVGNTIYF
TGTGCCAGCAGCCACCCAAGGGACGGACAGGGGGCTGTGGGAAACACCATATATTTT
>TRBV30|TRBJ2-2|.|TRBD1
CAWSVDRGGAGELFF
TGTGCCTGGAGTGTAGACAGGGGAGGTGCCGGGGAGCTGTTTTTT
>TRBV15|TRBJ2-7|once|TRBD2
CATSRVSGVRTYEQYF
TGTGCCACCAGCAGAGTTAGCGGGGTACGGACCTACGAGCAGTACTTC
>TRBV11-2|TRBJ1-2|.|.
CATWGGYGYTF
TGTGCCACCTGGGGGGGCTATGGCTACACCTTC
>TRBV11-2|TRBJ1-4|.|TRBD1
CASSFRGQGEKLFF
TGTGCCAGCAGCTTCAGGGGGCAGGGGGAAAAACTGTTTTTT
>TRBV30|TRBJ1-1|.|.
CAGRPIRDTEAFF
TGTGCCGGGCGCCCTATCCGGGACACTGAAGCTTTCTTT
>TRBV15|TRBJ1-5|few|.
CATSKERGLSNQPQHF
TGTGCCACCAGCAAGGAGAGGGGACTTAGCAATCAGCCCCAGCATTTT
>TRBV6-2/TRBV6-3|TRBJ1-1|.|.
CASSYKQVTEAFF
TGTGCCAGCAGTTACAAACAGGTCACTGAAGCTTTCTTT
>TRBV19|TRBJ1-5|.|.
CASREGWLGGQPQHF
TGTGCCAGTCGCGAAGGGTGGTTGGGAGGTCAGCCCCAGCATTTT
>TRBV4-1|TRBJ1-2|.|TRBD1
CASSRTGEDYGYTF
TGCGCCAGCAGCCGGACAGGGGAAGACTATGGCTACACCTTC
>TRBV28|TRBJ1-6|.|.
CASISDPFGSPLHF
TGTGCCAGCATTTCGGATCCCTTCGGATCACCCCTCCACTTT
>TRBV6-1|TRBJ2-5|.|.
CASSEVSRGAETQYF
TGTGCCAGCAGTGAAGTTAGCAGGGGGGCAGAGACCCAGTACTTC
>TRBV24-1|TRBJ2-3|.|.
CATRGTFTDTQYF
TGTGCCACCAGGGGCACATTCACAGATACGCAGTATTTT
>TRBV6-1|TRBJ2-1|.|.
CASSERQRLYNEQFF
TGTGCCAGCAGTGAACGACAGAGACTCTACAATGAGCAGTTCTTC